This is a list of T cell receptor beta chains from one sample in a study of shared clonotypes between healthy human individuals. Some clones are missing from TCRdb's copy, which holds only in-frame ones; the method was immunoSEQ multiplex PCR. The repertoire holds some 2,500,000 clones, with over 85% as singletons. The sequencing sample was made of naive CD4+ T cells from PBMCs. The receptors were sampled from a man aged 18 to 29 in good health. Some clones in this sample may be carry-over from other donors' samples. The conserved cysteine and the conserved F or W are not part of the CDR3 here.

j_gene: TRBJ2-7
v_gene: TRBV18
CDR3aa: ASSPPLASSYEQY

j_gene: TRBJ1-3
v_gene: TRBV7-9
CDR3aa: ASTPQGGGNTIY

j_gene: TRBJ2-7
v_gene: TRBV19
CDR3aa: ASSIDRLGENYEQY

j_gene: TRBJ2-2
v_gene: TRBV6-5
CDR3aa: ASSYGGTNTGELF

j_gene: TRBJ2-5
v_gene: TRBV18
CDR3aa: ASSFRRNQETQY

j_gene: TRBJ2-7
v_gene: TRBV29-1
CDR3aa: SVERPDSYEQY

j_gene: TRBJ2-1
v_gene: TRBV27
CDR3aa: ASSSPGIREAEQF

j_gene: TRBJ1-1
v_gene: TRBV2
CDR3aa: ASSEGITEAF

j_gene: TRBJ1-1
v_gene: TRBV27
CDR3aa: ASSIGRNTEAF

j_gene: TRBJ2-7
v_gene: TRBV18
CDR3aa: ASSPVGVAGGSYEQY

j_gene: TRBJ1-3
v_gene: TRBV7-2
CDR3aa: ASSPGPNSGNTIY

j_gene: TRBJ2-1
v_gene: TRBV7-9
CDR3aa: AGARTGLNEQF

j_gene: TRBJ2-7
v_gene: TRBV20-1
CDR3aa: SAWGAEQY

j_gene: TRBJ2-2
v_gene: TRBV4-1
CDR3aa: ASRPGPTNTGELF

j_gene: TRBJ2-5
v_gene: TRBV5-1
CDR3aa: ASSLPLGGDQETQY

j_gene: TRBJ2-1
v_gene: TRBV2
CDR3aa: ASGSGSSDEQF

j_gene: TRBJ2-7
v_gene: TRBV18
CDR3aa: ASSPGTARGEQY

j_gene: TRBJ2-3
v_gene: TRBV28
CDR3aa: ASSSLAGGPDTQY

j_gene: TRBJ2-5
v_gene: TRBV9
CDR3aa: ASSPQPTALQETQY

j_gene: TRBJ2-3
v_gene: TRBV29-1
CDR3aa: SVESLFVDTQY

j_gene: TRBJ1-1
v_gene: TRBV5-1
CDR3aa: ASSLATGVATEAF

j_gene: TRBJ1-5
v_gene: TRBV5-6
CDR3aa: ASSWPVLNSNQPQH

j_gene: TRBJ1-6
v_gene: TRBV5-4
CDR3aa: ASSSTGGYNSPLH

j_gene: TRBJ1-2
v_gene: TRBV6-5
CDR3aa: ASRGFGGYT

j_gene: TRBJ1-2
v_gene: TRBV5-3
CDR3aa: ARSLATAPEDGYT

j_gene: TRBJ2-1
v_gene: TRBV5-6
CDR3aa: ASRLRDLLNEQF

j_gene: TRBJ1-4
v_gene: TRBV19
CDR3aa: ASMGPPTQETNEKLF

j_gene: TRBJ2-2
v_gene: TRBV10-1
CDR3aa: ASTPGGTGELF

j_gene: TRBJ1-2
v_gene: TRBV18
CDR3aa: ASSPPTRVGYT

j_gene: TRBJ2-3
v_gene: TRBV18
CDR3aa: ASSPPVPGASQY

j_gene: TRBJ1-2
v_gene: TRBV6-1
CDR3aa: ASRQGLSYGYT

j_gene: TRBJ1-5
v_gene: TRBV28
CDR3aa: ASSTPGIYSNQPQH

j_gene: TRBJ2-1
v_gene: TRBV21-1
CDR3aa: ASSKGKAGGPYNEQF

j_gene: TRBJ2-1
v_gene: TRBV27
CDR3aa: ASRVGQVHNEQF

j_gene: TRBJ2-2
v_gene: TRBV28
CDR3aa: ASSLGGSTTGELF

j_gene: TRBJ2-7
v_gene: TRBV2
CDR3aa: ASSEAGLRGEQY

j_gene: TRBJ2-1
v_gene: TRBV9
CDR3aa: ASSVGVYNEQF

j_gene: TRBJ2-7
v_gene: TRBV18
CDR3aa: ASSPGQVISYEQY

j_gene: TRBJ1-2
v_gene: TRBV11-2
CDR3aa: ASSLDRVGYT

j_gene: TRBJ1-1
v_gene: TRBV28
CDR3aa: ASSFYQGGMNTEAF

j_gene: TRBJ1-1
v_gene: TRBV5-1
CDR3aa: ASTLEGGWNTEAF

j_gene: TRBJ2-7
v_gene: TRBV7-3
CDR3aa: ASSSNRGGEQY

j_gene: TRBJ2-2
v_gene: TRBV28
CDR3aa: ASRLRSLTGELF

j_gene: TRBJ2-5
v_gene: TRBV6-5
CDR3aa: ASTSGLSRATQY

j_gene: TRBJ2-4
v_gene: TRBV15
CDR3aa: ATSRVLVGKYKNIQY

j_gene: TRBJ2-1
v_gene: TRBV11-2
CDR3aa: ASSSVDRGYNEQF

j_gene: TRBJ2-3
v_gene: TRBV28
CDR3aa: ASSPDRGTDTQY

j_gene: TRBJ2-1
v_gene: TRBV27
CDR3aa: ASRIGGRGYNEQF

j_gene: TRBJ2-3
v_gene: TRBV4-2
CDR3aa: ASSQAPGTSTDTQY

j_gene: TRBJ2-7
v_gene: TRBV14
CDR3aa: ASSRTSGRAWSYEQY

j_gene: TRBJ1-1
v_gene: TRBV5-1
CDR3aa: ASSQGASTEAF

j_gene: TRBJ2-3
v_gene: TRBV5-1
CDR3aa: ASSLAGRDPGTDTQY

j_gene: TRBJ2-2
v_gene: TRBV9
CDR3aa: ASSVAVERELF